Listed below are T cell receptor beta chains from one sample, sequenced in a study of T cell responses to AZD1222 COVID-19 vaccine. Profiled with immunoSEQ multiplex PCR; TCRdb holds only in-frame clones, not every one. This sample has 75,000 to 95,000 clones, with around 84% found just once. The sample here was peripheral blood, taken on day 0 of AZD1222 vaccination. The receptor set was obtained from an adult in good health. The CDR3 runs from the conserved cysteine through the conserved F or W. D genes are given only for firm matches. A clone size is listed for some rows: how often the clone was seen (once, few, many), or a class if it is expanded.

TRBV18	TRBJ1-2	.	TRBD1	CASSPGRGPEGYTF	TGTGCCAGCTCACCGGGCAGGGGGCCGGAGGGCTACACCTTC
TRBV6-2/TRBV6-3	TRBJ2-7	.	TRBD2	CASSYSAGARYEQYF	TGTGCCAGCAGTTACTCAGCGGGGGCCCGATACGAGCAGTACTTC
TRBV5-6	TRBJ1-2	.	.	CASSFVEGSDYGYTF	TGTGCCAGCAGCTTTGTAGAGGGTTCGGACTATGGCTACACCTTC
TRBV7-9	TRBJ2-2	.	TRBD1	CASRITTGGQANTGELFF	TGTGCCAGCAGAATCACAACAGGGGGCCAAGCGAACACCGGGGAGCTGTTTTTT
TRBV7-2	TRBJ1-6	.	.	CASSSLPEGRSPLHF	TGTGCCAGCAGCTCACTACCAGAAGGCAGGTCACCCCTCCACTTT
TRBV5-1	TRBJ2-3	.	.	CASSLVPNYQDTQYF	TGCGCCAGCAGCTTGGTACCCAACTACCAAGATACGCAGTATTTT
TRBV12-3/TRBV12-4	TRBJ1-2	.	.	CASRPGGWYGYTF	TGTGCCAGCAGACCTGGGGGGTGGTATGGCTACACCTTC
TRBV9	TRBJ1-1	.	.	CASSAGGTMNTEAFF	TGTGCCAGCAGCGCCGGGGGGACCATGAACACTGAAGCTTTCTTT
TRBV24-1	TRBJ2-3	.	.	CATRSGGGNTDTQYF	TGTGCCACCAGATCGGGTGGGGGTAACACAGATACGCAGTATTTT
TRBV7-7	TRBJ2-1	.	.	CASSEGPSSSYNEQFF	TGTGCTAGCTCCGAGGGACCATCGAGCTCCTACAATGAGCAGTTCTTC
TRBV28	TRBJ2-2	.	TRBD1	CASTDRVTGELFF	TGTGCCAGCACCGACAGGGTGACCGGGGAGCTGTTTTTT
TRBV28	TRBJ1-4	.	TRBD1	CASSNRGDNEKLFF	TGTGCCAGCAGTAACAGGGGGGATAATGAAAAACTGTTTTTT
TRBV6-2/TRBV6-3	TRBJ1-5	once	.	CASTPGQGFFEGNQPQHF	TGTGCCAGCACCCCCGGGCAGGGGTTCTTCGAGGGCAATCAGCCCCAGCATTTT
TRBV15	TRBJ2-1	.	.	CATSREPGAHNEQFF	TGTGCCACCAGCAGAGAGCCAGGGGCCCACAATGAGCAGTTCTTC
TRBV6-5	TRBJ2-2	once	.	CASNLDSENTGELFF	TGTGCCAGCAATCTGGACAGTGAGAACACCGGGGAGCTGTTTTTT
TRBV29-1	TRBJ1-1	.	.	CSATENTEAFF	TGCAGCGCTACAGAGAACACTGAAGCTTTCTTT
TRBV29-1	TRBJ1-1	once	.	CSVEEVGTEAFF	TGCAGCGTTGAAGAGGTTGGGACTGAAGCTTTCTTT
TRBV29-1	TRBJ1-2	few	.	CSVEDEVGESPYGYTF	TGCAGCGTTGAGGATGAGGTGGGGGAAAGTCCCTATGGCTACACCTTC
TRBV4-3	TRBJ1-3	.	.	CASSQEDSATSGNTIYF	TGCGCCAGCAGCCAAGAGGACAGTGCAACCTCTGGAAACACCATATATTTT
TRBV7-8	TRBJ1-2	.	.	CASSADRIQGYGYTF	TGTGCCAGCAGCGCCGACAGGATCCAGGGCTATGGCTACACCTTC
TRBV7-2	TRBJ2-3	.	TRBD1	CASSLEGQGLGGSTDTQYF	TGTGCCAGCAGCTTAGAGGGACAGGGTTTAGGGGGTAGCACAGATACGCAGTATTTT
TRBV27	TRBJ2-3	.	TRBD2	CASMGGGAFRPDTQYF	TGTGCCAGCATGGGCGGGGGGGCTTTTCGTCCAGATACGCAGTATTTT
TRBV5-8	TRBJ1-2	.	.	CASSLGSYGYTF	TGTGCCAGCAGCTTGGGATCCTATGGCTACACCTTC
TRBV9	TRBJ1-1	.	.	CASSVEGRGNTEAFF	TGTGCCAGCAGCGTGGAGGGGAGGGGGAACACTGAAGCTTTCTTT
TRBV28	TRBJ1-1	.	.	CASSTPAGGPEAFF	TGTGCCAGCAGTACCCCAGCGGGTGGCCCTGAAGCTTTCTTT
TRBV5-1	TRBJ1-1	.	.	CASSAGQMNTEAFF	TGCGCCAGCAGCGCGGGACAAATGAACACTGAAGCTTTCTTT
TRBV6-5	TRBJ2-7	.	TRBD2	CASSRLAGGLYEQYF	TGTGCCAGCAGCCGACTAGCGGGGGGACTCTACGAGCAGTACTTC
TRBV7-9	TRBJ1-2	.	TRBD1	CASSFEGASGYTF	TGTGCCAGCAGCTTTGAGGGGGCGAGCGGCTACACCTTC
TRBV11-3	TRBJ2-5	.	.	CASSLGRAETQYF	TGTGCCAGCAGCTTAGGCAGGGCAGAGACCCAGTACTTC
TRBV2	TRBJ1-3	.	.	CASSENRAGSGNTIYF	TGTGCCAGCAGCGAAAACAGGGCCGGCTCTGGAAACACCATATATTTT
TRBV9	TRBJ2-3	.	.	CASSAGASTDTQYF	TGTGCCAGCAGCGCCGGGGCCTCCACAGATACGCAGTATTTT
TRBV11-3	TRBJ2-3	.	.	CASSLFGDTQYF	TGTGCCAGCAGCTTATTTGGAGATACGCAGTATTTT
TRBV19	TRBJ2-2	few	.	CASSFYRVTGELFF	TGTGCCAGTAGTTTCTACAGGGTTACCGGGGAGCTGTTTTTT